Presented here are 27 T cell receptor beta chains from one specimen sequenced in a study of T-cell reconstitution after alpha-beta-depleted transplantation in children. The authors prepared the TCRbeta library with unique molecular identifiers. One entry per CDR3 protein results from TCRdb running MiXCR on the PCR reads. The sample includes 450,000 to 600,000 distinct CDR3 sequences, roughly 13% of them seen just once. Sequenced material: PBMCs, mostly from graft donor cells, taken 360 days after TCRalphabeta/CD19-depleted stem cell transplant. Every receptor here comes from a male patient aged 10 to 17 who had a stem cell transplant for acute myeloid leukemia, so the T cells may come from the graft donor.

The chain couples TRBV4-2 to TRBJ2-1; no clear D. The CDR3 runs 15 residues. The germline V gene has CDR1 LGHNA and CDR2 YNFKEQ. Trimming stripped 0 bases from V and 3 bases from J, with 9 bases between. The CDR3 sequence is CASSQEERSYNEQFF. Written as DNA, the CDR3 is TGTGCCAGCAGCCAAGAGGAGAGGAGCTACAATGAGCAGTTCTTC.

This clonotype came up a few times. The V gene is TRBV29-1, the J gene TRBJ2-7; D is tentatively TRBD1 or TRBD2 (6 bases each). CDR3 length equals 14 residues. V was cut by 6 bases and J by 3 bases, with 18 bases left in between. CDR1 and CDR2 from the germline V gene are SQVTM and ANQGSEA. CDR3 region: CSVVAPGAVYEQYF. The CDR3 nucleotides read TGCAGCGTAGTAGCCCCGGGGGCAGTCTACGAGCAGTACTTC.

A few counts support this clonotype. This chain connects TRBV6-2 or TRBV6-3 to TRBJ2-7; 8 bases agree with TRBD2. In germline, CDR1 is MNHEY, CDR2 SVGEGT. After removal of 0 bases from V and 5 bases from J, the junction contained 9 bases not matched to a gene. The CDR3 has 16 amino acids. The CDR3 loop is CASSYSPGLGMDEQYF. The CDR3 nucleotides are TGTGCCAGCAGTTACTCACCGGGACTAGGAATGGACGAGCAGTACTTC.

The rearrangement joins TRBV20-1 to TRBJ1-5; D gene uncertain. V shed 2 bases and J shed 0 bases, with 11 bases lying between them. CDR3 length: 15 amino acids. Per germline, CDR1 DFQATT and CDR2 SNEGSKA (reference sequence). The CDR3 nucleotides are TGCAGTGCTAGAAACGGCCGCTTTAGCAATCAGCCCCAGCATTTT. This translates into CSARNGRFSNQPQHF.

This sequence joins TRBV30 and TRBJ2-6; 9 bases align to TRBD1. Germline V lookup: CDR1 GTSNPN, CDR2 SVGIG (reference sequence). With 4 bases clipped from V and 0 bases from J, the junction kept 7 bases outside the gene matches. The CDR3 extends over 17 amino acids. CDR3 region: CAWISGQGLSGANVLTF. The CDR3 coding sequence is TGTGCCTGGATTTCCGGACAGGGGCTCTCTGGGGCCAACGTCCTGACTTTC. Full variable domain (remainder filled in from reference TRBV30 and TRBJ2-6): SQTIHQWPATLVQPVGSPLSLECTVEGTSNPNLYWYRQAAGRGLQLLFYSVGIGQISSEVPQNLSASRPQDRQFILSSKKLLLSDSGFYLCAWISGQGLSGANVLTFGAGSRLTVL.

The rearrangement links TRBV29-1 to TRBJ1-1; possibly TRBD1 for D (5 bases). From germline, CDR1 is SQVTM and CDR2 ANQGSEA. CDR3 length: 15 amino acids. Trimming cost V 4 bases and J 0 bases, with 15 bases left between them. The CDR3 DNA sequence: TGCAGCGTTGTGAGGGACCGAGACATGAACACTGAAGCTTTCTTT. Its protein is CSVVRDRDMNTEAFF.

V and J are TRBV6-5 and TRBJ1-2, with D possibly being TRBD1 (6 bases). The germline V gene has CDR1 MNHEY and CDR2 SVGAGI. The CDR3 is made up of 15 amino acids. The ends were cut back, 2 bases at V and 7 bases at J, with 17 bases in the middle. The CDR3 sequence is CASSYLHQGFGGYTF. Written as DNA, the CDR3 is TGTGCCAGCAGTTACCTACACCAGGGGTTCGGTGGCTACACCTTC.

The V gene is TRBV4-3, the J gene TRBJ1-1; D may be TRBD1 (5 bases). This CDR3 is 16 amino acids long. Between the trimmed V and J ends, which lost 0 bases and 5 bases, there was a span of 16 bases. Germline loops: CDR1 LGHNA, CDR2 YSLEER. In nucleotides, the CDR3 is TGCGCCAGCAGCCAAGAATACGGCCTCTGGGGGACTGAAGCTTTCTTT. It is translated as CASSQEYGLWGTEAFF.

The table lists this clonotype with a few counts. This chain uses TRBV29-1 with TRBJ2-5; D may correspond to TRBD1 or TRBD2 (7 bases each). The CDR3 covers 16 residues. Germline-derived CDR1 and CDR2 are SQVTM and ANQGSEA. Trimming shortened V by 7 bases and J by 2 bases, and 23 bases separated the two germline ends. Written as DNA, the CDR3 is TGCAGCGGAGGGGGCGAGGGCGGGAGACGTCAAGAGACCCAGTACTTC. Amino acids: CSGGGEGGRRQETQYF.

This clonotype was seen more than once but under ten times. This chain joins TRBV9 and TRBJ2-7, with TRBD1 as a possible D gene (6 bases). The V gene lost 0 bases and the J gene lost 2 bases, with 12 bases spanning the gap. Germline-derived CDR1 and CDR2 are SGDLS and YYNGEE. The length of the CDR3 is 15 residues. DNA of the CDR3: TGTGCCAGCAGCGTAGTCGTACAGGGTCCCTACGAGCAGTACTTC. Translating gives CASSVVVQGPYEQYF.

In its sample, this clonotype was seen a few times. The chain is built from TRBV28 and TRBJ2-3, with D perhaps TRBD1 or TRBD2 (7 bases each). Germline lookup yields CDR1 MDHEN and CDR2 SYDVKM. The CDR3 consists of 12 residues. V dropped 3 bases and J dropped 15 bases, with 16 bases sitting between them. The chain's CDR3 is CASSLGGGTDYF. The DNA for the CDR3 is TGTGCCAGCAGTTTGGGGGGGGGGACAGACTATTTT.

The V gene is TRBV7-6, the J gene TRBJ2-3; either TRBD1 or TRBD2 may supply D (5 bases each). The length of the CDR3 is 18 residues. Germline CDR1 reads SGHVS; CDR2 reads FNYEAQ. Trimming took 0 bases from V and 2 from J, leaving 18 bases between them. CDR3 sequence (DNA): TGTGCCAGCAGCTTAGCCAGGGTTAGGGGAGCGTTCACAGATACGCAGTATTTT. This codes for CASSLARVRGAFTDTQYF.

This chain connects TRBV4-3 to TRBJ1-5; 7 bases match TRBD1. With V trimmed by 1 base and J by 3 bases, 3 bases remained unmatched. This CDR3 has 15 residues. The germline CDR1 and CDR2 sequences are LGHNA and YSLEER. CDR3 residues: CASSQGTGPNQPQHF. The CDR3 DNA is TGCGCCAGCAGCCAAGGGACAGGACCCAATCAGCCCCAGCATTTT.

Here the CDR3 reads CASSLIRLGGSGANVLTF. CDR3 DNA: TGTGCCAGCAGTTTGATAAGACTCGGGGGGTCTGGGGCCAACGTCCTGACTTTC. The chain has TRBV27 and TRBJ2-6, with 7 bases lining up with TRBD2. The length of the CDR3 is 18 residues. J gave up 1 base and V 3 bases, and 9 bases lay outside the gene matches. Germline CDR1 MNHEY, CDR2 SMNVEV (reference sequence).

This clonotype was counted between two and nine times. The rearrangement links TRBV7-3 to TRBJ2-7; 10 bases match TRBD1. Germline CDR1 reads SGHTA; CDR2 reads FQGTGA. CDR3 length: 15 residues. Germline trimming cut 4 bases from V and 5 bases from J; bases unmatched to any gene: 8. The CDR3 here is CASSSPDRGFHEQYF. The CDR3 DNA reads TGTGCCAGCAGCTCCCCGGACAGGGGGTTCCACGAGCAGTACTTC.

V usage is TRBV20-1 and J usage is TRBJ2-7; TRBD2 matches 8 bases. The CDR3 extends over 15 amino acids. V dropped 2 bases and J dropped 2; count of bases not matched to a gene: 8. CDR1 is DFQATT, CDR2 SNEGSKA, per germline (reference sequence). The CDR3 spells CSARMGREVTYEQYF. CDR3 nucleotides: TGCAGTGCTAGAATGGGGCGGGAGGTTACCTACGAGCAGTACTTC.

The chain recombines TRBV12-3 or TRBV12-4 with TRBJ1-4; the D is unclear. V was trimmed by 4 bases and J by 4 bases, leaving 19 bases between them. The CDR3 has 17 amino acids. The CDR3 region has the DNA TGTGCCAGCAGTTCTGTTTTCCTGGACCTAGATAATGAAAAACTGTTTTTT. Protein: CASSSVFLDLDNEKLFF.

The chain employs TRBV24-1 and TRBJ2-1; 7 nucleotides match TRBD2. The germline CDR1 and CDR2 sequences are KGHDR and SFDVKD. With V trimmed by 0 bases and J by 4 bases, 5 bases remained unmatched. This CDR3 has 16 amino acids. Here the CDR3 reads CATSDLRLAAYNEQFF. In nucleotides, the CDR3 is TGTGCCACCAGTGATTTGAGGCTAGCGGCGTACAATGAGCAGTTCTTC.

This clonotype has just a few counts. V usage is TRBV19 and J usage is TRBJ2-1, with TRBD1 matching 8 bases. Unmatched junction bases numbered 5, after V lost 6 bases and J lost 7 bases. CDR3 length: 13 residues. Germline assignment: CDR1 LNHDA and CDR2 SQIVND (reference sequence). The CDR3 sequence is CASRLDRENEQFF. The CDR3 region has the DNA TGTGCCAGTAGGCTGGACAGGGAGAATGAGCAGTTCTTC.

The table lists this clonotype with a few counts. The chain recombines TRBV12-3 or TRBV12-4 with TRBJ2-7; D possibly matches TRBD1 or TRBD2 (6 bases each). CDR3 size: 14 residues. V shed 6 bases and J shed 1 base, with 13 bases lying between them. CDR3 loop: CASSPGDLSYEQYF. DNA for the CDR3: TGTGCCAGCAGCCCAGGGGACTTATCCTACGAGCAGTACTTC.

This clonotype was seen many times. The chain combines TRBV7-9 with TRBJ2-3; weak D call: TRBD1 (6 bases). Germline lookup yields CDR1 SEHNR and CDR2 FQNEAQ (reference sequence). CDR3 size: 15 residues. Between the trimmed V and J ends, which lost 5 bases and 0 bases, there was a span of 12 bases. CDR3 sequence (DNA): TGTGCCAGCAGCCCCGAGGGGGTTAGCACAGATACGCAGTATTTT. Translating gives CASSPEGVSTDTQYF.

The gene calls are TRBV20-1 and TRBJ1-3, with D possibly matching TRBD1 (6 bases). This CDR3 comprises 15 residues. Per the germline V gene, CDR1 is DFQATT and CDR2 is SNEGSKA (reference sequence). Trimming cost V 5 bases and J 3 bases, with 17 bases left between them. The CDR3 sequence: CSALPRTAYGNTIYF. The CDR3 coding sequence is TGCAGTGCTCTCCCCCGGACAGCCTATGGAAACACCATATATTTT.

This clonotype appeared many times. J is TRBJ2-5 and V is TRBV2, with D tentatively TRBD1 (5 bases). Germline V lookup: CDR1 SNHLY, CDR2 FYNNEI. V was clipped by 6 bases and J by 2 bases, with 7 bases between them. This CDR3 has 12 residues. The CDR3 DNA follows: TGTGCCAGCAGAGGGGTACAAGAGACCCAGTACTTC. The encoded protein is CASRGVQETQYF.

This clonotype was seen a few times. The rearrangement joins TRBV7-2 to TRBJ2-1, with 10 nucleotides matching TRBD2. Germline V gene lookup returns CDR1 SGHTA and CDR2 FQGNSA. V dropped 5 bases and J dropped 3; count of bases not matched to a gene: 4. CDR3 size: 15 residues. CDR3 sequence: CASSLLAGRYNEQFF. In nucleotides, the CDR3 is TGTGCCAGCAGCCTACTAGCGGGGCGCTACAATGAGCAGTTCTTC.

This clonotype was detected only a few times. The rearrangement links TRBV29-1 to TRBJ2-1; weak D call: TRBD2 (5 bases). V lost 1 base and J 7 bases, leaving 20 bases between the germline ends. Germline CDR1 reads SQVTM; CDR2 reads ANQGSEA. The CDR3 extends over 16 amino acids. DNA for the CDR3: TGCAGCGTTGAAGCGTGGCTAAGTGGGGAGTGGAATGAGCAGTTCTTC. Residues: CSVEAWLSGEWNEQFF.

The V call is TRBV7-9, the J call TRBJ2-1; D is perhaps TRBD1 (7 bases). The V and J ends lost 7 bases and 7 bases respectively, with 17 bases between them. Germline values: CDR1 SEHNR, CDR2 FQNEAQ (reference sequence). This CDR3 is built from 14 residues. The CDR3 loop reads CASTEAAGGNEQFF. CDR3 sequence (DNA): TGTGCCAGCACCGAGGCGGCAGGGGGGAATGAGCAGTTCTTC.

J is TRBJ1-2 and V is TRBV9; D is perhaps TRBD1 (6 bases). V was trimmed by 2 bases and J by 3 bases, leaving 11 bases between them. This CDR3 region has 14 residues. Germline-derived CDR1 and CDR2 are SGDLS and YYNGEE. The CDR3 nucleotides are TGTGCCAGCAGCGTGGGAGGGGGGTACTATGGCTACACCTTC. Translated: CASSVGGGYYGYTF.